These 21 T cell receptor beta chains came from one sample sequenced in a study of blood T cell repertoires in COVID-19. Libraries were prepared by immunoSEQ multiplex PCR; TCRdb keeps only in-frame clonotypes and omits some of them. The table includes around 250,000 clones, around nine tenths detected once. Sequences were obtained from PBMCs or T cells enriched from blood (not recorded which). Source of these receptors: a woman aged 50 to 60 who had recovered from COVID-19.

The V call is TRBV4-1, the J call TRBJ2-2; 8 bases agree with TRBD2. The germline gives CDR1 MGHRA, CDR2 YSYEKL. V lost 0 bases, J lost 0 bases, and 3 bases stayed unmatched. This CDR3 region has 17 residues. This CDR3 is CASSQERSGANTGELFF. CDR3 in DNA: TGCGCCAGCAGCCAAGAGCGTAGCGGGGCGAACACCGGGGAGCTGTTTTTT.

The V call is TRBV5-1, the J call TRBJ2-3; TRBD2 agrees at 7 bases. From germline, CDR1 is SGHRS and CDR2 YFSETQ. V lost 3 bases and J lost 3; bases outside the gene matches: 7. CDR3 length equals 15 residues. The CDR3 here is CASSSPGLTTDTQYF. The CDR3 coding sequence is TGCGCCAGCAGCTCCCCGGGACTAACAACAGATACGCAGTATTTT.

V usage is TRBV18 and J usage is TRBJ2-5; 7 positions agree with TRBD1. Germline V gene lookup returns CDR1 KGHSH and CDR2 LQKENI. V shed 3 bases, J shed 3 bases, and the junction held 1 base outside the gene matches. There are 13 residues in the CDR3. CDR3 nucleotide sequence: TGTGCCAGCTCACCGGGACAGAAAGAGACCCAGTACTTC. Its translation: CASSPGQKETQYF.

This clone was counted once. The chain recombines TRBV19 with TRBJ2-5; TRBD2 matches 8 bases. Germline lookup yields CDR1 LNHDA and CDR2 SQIVND (reference sequence). There are 15 residues in the CDR3. V dropped 6 bases and J dropped 5; count of bases not matched to a gene: 11. DNA of the CDR3: TGTGCCAGTAGCCAGGGACTAGTCGGGGTGGAGACCCAGTACTTC. This encodes CASSQGLVGVETQYF.

The chain recombines TRBV9 with TRBJ2-7; D unclear. The V end lost 0 bases, the J end lost 0 bases, and 10 bases lay between the germline ends. CDR3 length equals 15 residues. Germline CDR1 and CDR2: SGDLS and YYNGEE. CDR3 nucleotide sequence: TGTGCCAGCAGCGTAGGCCCAGGTAGCTCCTACGAGCAGTACTTC. This sequence encodes CASSVGPGSSYEQYF.

CDR3 DNA: TGTGCCAGCATCGGACAGCAAAATCAGCCCCAGCATTTT. It yields the protein CASIGQQNQPQHF. The chain couples TRBV28 to TRBJ1-5, with D possibly TRBD1 on 6 matching bases. The CDR3 loop spans 13 amino acids. Trimming shortened V by 7 bases and J by 4 bases, and 11 bases separated the two germline ends. Germline V gene sequence: CDR1 MDHEN, CDR2 SYDVKM.

The sample holds one count of this clone. The genes are TRBV27 and TRBJ2-2; D gene uncertain. Germline lookup yields CDR1 MNHEY and CDR2 SMNVEV (reference sequence). V was pared by 3 bases and J by 0 bases, with 11 bases between. The CDR3 has 16 amino acids. The CDR3 spells CASSFVAASNTGELFF. In nucleotides, the CDR3 is TGTGCCAGCAGTTTCGTAGCTGCCTCGAACACCGGGGAGCTGTTTTTT.

The J gene is TRBJ2-1, the V gene TRBV29-1, with D maybe TRBD2 (5 bases). There are 16 residues in the CDR3. Trimming took off 6 bases at V and 0 bases at J, with 18 bases between the two ends. CDR1 SQVTM and CDR2 ANQGSEA come from the germline V gene. The DNA of the CDR3 is TGCAGCGTCTCACGGAGGAACCCCCACTCCTACAATGAGCAGTTCTTC. It codes for CSVSRRNPHSYNEQFF.

The rearrangement links TRBV30 to TRBJ2-7, with 10 positions matching TRBD2. Germline V gene sequence: CDR1 GTSNPN, CDR2 SVGIG (reference sequence). The CDR3 has 14 residues. V was pared by 3 bases and J by 2 bases, with 4 bases of the junction left unmatched. This chain's CDR3 is CAWRESGRAYEQYF. The CDR3 region has the DNA TGTGCCTGGAGGGAGAGCGGGAGGGCCTACGAGCAGTACTTC.

The chain uses TRBV3-1 (or the pseudogene TRBV3-2) and TRBJ1-2, with TRBD1 matching over 8 bases. Germline assignment: CDR1 LGHDT and CDR2 YNNKEL (reference sequence). This CDR3 spans 15 amino acids. Trimming cost V 3 bases and J 6 bases; bases outside gene matches: 9. The CDR3 loop is CASSHRGRESNGYTF. The CDR3 region has the DNA TGTGCCAGCAGCCACAGGGGGCGAGAGTCGAATGGCTACACCTTC.

The V gene is TRBV3-1 (or the pseudogene TRBV3-2), the J gene TRBJ2-3; a weak D match, TRBD2 (5 bases). V gave up 4 bases and J gave up 2 bases, with 10 bases separating them. The CDR3 runs to 14 residues. Germline lookup yields CDR1 LGHDT and CDR2 YNNKEL (reference sequence). CDR3 in amino acids: CASSPSGYTDTQYF. CDR3 coding DNA: TGTGCCAGCAGCCCGAGCGGATACACAGATACGCAGTATTTT.

The rearrangement joins TRBV19 to TRBJ2-3, with 7 bases lining up with TRBD2. Germline V gives CDR1 LNHDA, CDR2 SQIVND (reference sequence). V lost 3 bases and J lost 3; bases outside the gene matches: 6. This CDR3 has 15 residues. CDR3 bases: TGTGCCAGTAGTATCGGGGGAGGGCCTACAGATACGCAGTATTTT. Amino acids: CASSIGGGPTDTQYF.

This clone was picked up one time. The chain employs TRBV18 and TRBJ1-1, with D maybe TRBD1 (6 bases). The V and J ends lost 1 base and 4 bases respectively, with 13 bases between them. Germline V CDR1 and CDR2: KGHSH, LQKENI. The CDR3 spans 15 residues. The CDR3 sequence is CASSPRPGDTTEAFF. The CDR3 bases are TGTGCCAGCTCACCACGTCCAGGGGACACCACTGAAGCTTTCTTT.

V is TRBV6-2 or TRBV6-3 and J is TRBJ2-2; D is unresolved. This CDR3 has 14 residues. Germline V gene data show CDR1 as MNHEY and CDR2 as SVGEGT. V was cut by 3 bases and J by 8 bases, with 13 bases left in between. This CDR3 reads CASSYMESSGELFF. The DNA for the CDR3 is TGTGCCAGCAGTTATATGGAGTCGAGTGGGGAGCTGTTTTTT.

The V and J genes are TRBV7-9 and TRBJ2-1; D is perhaps TRBD2 (5 bases). This CDR3 spans 12 amino acids. With 2 bases removed from V and 8 bases from J, the gap between germline ends came to 7 bases. Germline lookup yields CDR1 SEHNR and CDR2 FQNEAQ (reference sequence). The CDR3 spells CASSLRRDEQFF. CDR3 DNA: TGTGCCAGCAGCTTACGGCGGGATGAGCAGTTCTTC.

This chain joins TRBV2 and TRBJ2-7; 8 positions match TRBD1. The germline gives CDR1 SNHLY, CDR2 FYNNEI. The CDR3 has 13 residues. Trimming removed 8 bases from V and 2 bases from J; junction bases left unmatched: 5. CDR3 sequence: CASGGQGPYEQYF. DNA for the CDR3: TGTGCCAGCGGAGGACAGGGCCCCTACGAGCAGTACTTC.

The rearrangement joins TRBV2 to TRBJ2-3, with TRBD2 matching 11 bases. CDR3 length: 14 amino acids. The germline CDR1 and CDR2 sequences are SNHLY and FYNNEI. V lost 8 bases, J lost 3 bases, and 4 bases stayed unmatched. The CDR3 region has the DNA TGTGCCAGCCGACTAGCGGGAAGGACAGATACGCAGTATTTT. Translation gives CASRLAGRTDTQYF. Looking up the rest from reference TRBV2 and TRBJ2-3 gives the full variable domain: EPEVTQTPSHQVTQMGQEVILRCVPISNHLYFYWYRQILGQKVEFLVSFYNNEISEKSEIFDDQFSVERPDGSNFTLKIRSTKLEDSAMYFCASRLAGRTDTQYFGPGTRLTVL.

The chain couples TRBV28 to TRBJ1-5, with D possibly matching TRBD1 (6 bases). The length of the CDR3 is 14 residues. Germline V gene sequence: CDR1 MDHEN, CDR2 SYDVKM. V gave up 5 bases and J gave up 6 bases, with 14 bases separating them. The CDR3 bases are TGTGCCAGCAGTCTTACAGGGACGGGTCAGCCCCAGCATTTT. Translating it yields CASSLTGTGQPQHF.

The chain joins TRBV18 to TRBJ2-7; 10 nucleotides match TRBD2. The length of the CDR3 is 16 residues. V lost 0 bases to trimming and J lost 0 bases; unmatched junction nucleotides: 2. The germline CDR1 and CDR2 sequences are KGHSH and LQKENI. CDR3 DNA sequence: TGTGCCAGCTCACCACCTCGGACTAGCGGCTCCTACGAGCAGTACTTC. It codes for CASSPPRTSGSYEQYF. Variable domain in full (rest from reference TRBV18 and TRBJ2-7): NAGVMQNPRHLVRRRGQEARLRCSPMKGHSHVYWYRQLPEEGLKFMVYLQKENIIDESGMPKERFSAEFPKEGPSILRIQQVVRGDSAAYFCASSPPRTSGSYEQYFGPGTRLTVT.

The chain carries TRBV6-4 and TRBJ2-5; 8 nucleotides match TRBD1. CDR1 MRHNA and CDR2 SNTAGT come from the germline V gene. Losses at the gene ends were 4 bases for V and 5 bases for J; bases not matched to a gene: 6. The CDR3 length is 14 residues. In DNA, the CDR3 is TGTGCCAGCAGTGTCGACAGGGGTGGCGAGACCCAGTACTTC. This translates into CASSVDRGGETQYF.

The chain joins TRBV24-1 to TRBJ2-1; 12 bases fit TRBD2. Germline CDR1 reads KGHDR; CDR2 reads SFDVKD. This CDR3 is built from 16 residues. V dropped 2 bases and J dropped 5; count of bases not matched to a gene: 3. For the CDR3, the DNA is TGTGCCACCAGTGATTCTAGCGGGAGGGGTGACAATGAGCAGTTCTTC. Amino acids: CATSDSSGRGDNEQFF.